Below, 31 T cell receptor beta chains from the same sample are listed, as sequenced in a study of Ad26.COV2.S vaccination and SARS-CoV-2 variants. Described treatment: approximately 18 received Ad26.COV2.S at low or high dose, single or two shots; about five received placebo; per-sample allocation not given. Sampling was done on day 63 after the first vaccine or placebo injection. Generated by immunoSEQ multiplex PCR, the TCRdb table keeps only in-frame clones and is missing some. The sample records a few hundred thousand clones, roughly 88% being singletons. This specimen consisted of peripheral blood, obtained in a trial of Ad26.COV2.S vaccine versus placebo. Source of these receptors: a person between 18 and 59 years old who received the Ad26.COV2.S COVID-19 vaccine or a placebo.

This rearrangement joins TRBV29-1 to TRBJ1-1, with D unclear. V shed 6 bases and J shed 11 bases, with 13 bases lying between them. The CDR3 runs to 10 residues. Germline V gives CDR1 SQVTM, CDR2 ANQGSEA. CDR3 sequence (DNA): TGCAGCGTCGGGATGGGTGGGGCTTTCTTT. Encoded protein: CSVGMGGAFF.

J is TRBJ2-2 and V is TRBV6-5, with no clear D. Germline CDR1 and CDR2: MNHEY and SVGAGI. V gave up 6 bases and J gave up 6 bases, with 11 bases separating them. The CDR3 totals 13 residues. This CDR3 is CASSSQRPGELFF. CDR3 DNA: TGTGCCAGCAGCAGCCAGAGGCCCGGGGAGCTGTTTTTT.

The rearrangement joins TRBV19 to TRBJ2-3; D perhaps matches TRBD2 (6 bases). CDR1 LNHDA and CDR2 SQIVND come from the germline V gene (reference sequence). The CDR3 has 13 residues. V was pared by 1 base and J by 6 bases, with 8 bases between. The CDR3, as DNA: TGTGCCAGTAGTATAGGGGGACTGGATACGCAGTATTTT. It translates to CASSIGGLDTQYF.

The chain joins TRBV4-2 to TRBJ2-3, with D perhaps TRBD1 (6 bases). V was trimmed by 0 bases and J by 11 bases, leaving 12 bases between them. The CDR3 totals 13 residues. Germline lookup yields CDR1 LGHNA and CDR2 YNFKEQ. CDR3 amino acids: CASSQDRGLLQYF. CDR3 sequence (DNA): TGTGCCAGCAGCCAAGACAGGGGCCTCCTGCAGTATTTT.

The chain carries TRBV20-1 and TRBJ2-5; D gene ambiguous. The CDR3 spans 11 residues. Germline CDR1 reads DFQATT; CDR2 reads SNEGSKA (reference sequence). V lost 6 bases, J lost 1 base, and 6 bases lay in between. The CDR3 here is CSATPQETQYF. In nucleotides, the CDR3 is TGCAGTGCGACGCCCCAAGAGACCCAGTACTTC.

The chain employs TRBV7-8 and TRBJ1-3; D is possibly TRBD1 (5 bases). This CDR3 is built from 15 residues. Trimming pared 2 bases from V and 0 bases from J, leaving 8 bases between. The germline CDR1 and CDR2 sequences are SGHVS and FQNEAQ. The CDR3 loop is CASSLRGISGNTIYF. The DNA for the CDR3 is TGTGCCAGCAGCTTACGGGGGATCTCTGGAAACACCATATATTTT.

This clone was found a few times. The genes are TRBV6-5 and TRBJ1-1; D gene unclear. V was cut by 7 bases and J by 3 bases, with 6 bases left in between. Germline V gene sequence: CDR1 MNHEY, CDR2 SVGAGI. CDR3 size: 11 residues. The CDR3 region is CASTLDTEAFF. The CDR3 coding sequence is TGTGCCAGCACCCTAGACACTGAAGCTTTCTTT.

This clone was detected a few times. V usage is TRBV3-1 (or the pseudogene TRBV3-2) and J usage is TRBJ2-7; maybe TRBD1 (5 bases). V was clipped by 1 base and J by 3 bases, with 10 bases between them. CDR3 length equals 14 residues. Germline CDR1 is LGHDT and CDR2 is YNNKEL (reference sequence). The CDR3 nucleotides read TGTGCCAGCAGCCAAGGGCCAGGGCTCTACGAGCAGTACTTC. It translates to CASSQGPGLYEQYF.

The chain uses TRBV2 and TRBJ2-7, with 10 nucleotides matching TRBD2. This CDR3 comprises 15 residues. J was trimmed by 6 bases and V by 1 base; bases with no gene match: 6. The V gene's germline CDR1 is SNHLY and CDR2 FYNNEI. CDR3 nucleotides: TGTGCCAGCAGTGAAGAGCGGTCTAGCGGGAGCGAGCAGTACTTC. It yields the protein CASSEERSSGSEQYF. Variable domain in full (rest from reference TRBV2 and TRBJ2-7): EPEVTQTPSHQVTQMGQEVILRCVPISNHLYFYWYRQILGQKVEFLVSFYNNEISEKSEIFDDQFSVERPDGSNFTLKIRSTKLEDSAMYFCASSEERSSGSEQYFGPGTRLTVT.

V and J are TRBV3-1 (or the pseudogene TRBV3-2) and TRBJ1-2; 9 nucleotides match TRBD1. Germline loops: CDR1 LGHDT, CDR2 YNNKEL (reference sequence). With 4 bases clipped from V and 14 bases from J, the junction kept 8 bases outside the gene matches. The CDR3 contains 12 residues. As DNA, the CDR3 is TGTGCCAGCAGCCCGGGACAGGGCTCTCAGACCTTC. Its protein is CASSPGQGSQTF.

The gene calls are TRBV7-9 and TRBJ1-1; unclear D gene. Germline values: CDR1 SEHNR, CDR2 FQNEAQ (reference sequence). V lost 6 bases, J lost 1 base, and 6 bases lay in between. This CDR3 has 12 residues. The CDR3 protein is CASRPGNTEAFF. In DNA form, the CDR3 reads TGTGCCAGCAGACCCGGGAACACTGAAGCTTTCTTT. The variable domain in full, with the rest retrieved from reference TRBV7-9 and TRBJ1-1, is DTGVSQNPRHKITKRGQNVTFRCDPISEHNRLYWYRQTLGQGPEFLTYFQNEAQLEKSRLLSDRFSAERPKGSFSTLEIQRTEQGDSAMYLCASRPGNTEAFFGQGTRLTVV.

The chain is built from TRBV10-3 and TRBJ1-1, with D possibly matching TRBD1 (5 bases). The CDR3 length is 16 residues. Trimming took 4 bases from V and 5 from J, leaving 20 bases between them. Germline loops: CDR1 ENHRY, CDR2 SYGVKD. CDR3 amino acids: CAISASGPGRGTEAFF. The CDR3 DNA sequence: TGTGCCATCAGTGCCTCGGGGCCGGGACGAGGGACTGAAGCTTTCTTT.

This chain connects TRBV9 to TRBJ1-3, with D unclear. This CDR3 has 17 amino acids. Trimming took off 4 bases at V and 0 bases at J, with 17 bases between the two ends. Germline V lookup: CDR1 SGDLS, CDR2 YYNGEE. CDR3 protein: CASSPSVRAGSGNTIYF. CDR3 in DNA: TGTGCCAGCAGCCCCTCTGTTAGGGCGGGCTCTGGAAACACCATATATTTT.

The gene calls are TRBV24-1 and TRBJ2-1, with D tentatively TRBD1 or TRBD2 (5 bases each). Trimming shortened V by 1 base and J by 5 bases, and 11 bases separated the two germline ends. The CDR3 is 15 amino acids. Germline V lookup: CDR1 KGHDR, CDR2 SFDVKD. The CDR3 protein is CATSDFQSGHNEQFF. The CDR3 region has the DNA TGTGCCACCAGTGATTTCCAGTCGGGACACAATGAGCAGTTCTTC.

The chain uses TRBV7-2 and TRBJ1-1; D is possibly TRBD1 (6 bases). V dropped 4 bases and J dropped 0 bases, with 9 bases sitting between them. In germline, CDR1 is SGHTA, CDR2 FQGNSA. CDR3 length: 14 amino acids. CDR3 nucleotide sequence: TGTGCCAGCAGCTCGAGGGGGTTGAACACTGAAGCTTTCTTT. This gives the protein CASSSRGLNTEAFF. Together with reference TRBV7-2 and TRBJ1-1, the CDR3 gives the full variable domain: GAGVSQSPSNKVTEKGKDVELRCDPISGHTALYWYRQSLGQGLEFLIYFQGNSAPDKSGLPSDRFSAERTGGSVSTLTIQRTQQEDSAVYLCASSSRGLNTEAFFGQGTRLTVV.

This clone showed up just a few times. This chain uses TRBV27 with TRBJ2-7; 10 bases line up with TRBD2. This CDR3 spans 16 amino acids. From germline, CDR1 is MNHEY and CDR2 SMNVEV (reference sequence). V gave up 2 bases and J gave up 5 bases; unmatched junction bases: 9. The CDR3 coding sequence is TGTGCCAGCAGTTTAAGGCTAGCGGGAGCCCCGGACGAGCAGTACTTC. This sequence encodes CASSLRLAGAPDEQYF.

The rearrangement uses TRBV9 and TRBJ2-3, with 7 bases fitting TRBD2. V dropped 5 bases and J dropped 4; count of bases not matched to a gene: 10. The CDR3 consists of 15 residues. Germline V lookup: CDR1 SGDLS, CDR2 YYNGEE. CDR3 in amino acids: CASSDSREDPDTQYF. In nucleotides, the CDR3 is TGTGCCAGCAGTGATTCCCGGGAGGACCCAGATACGCAGTATTTT.

This chain uses TRBV28 with TRBJ2-7; weak D call: TRBD1 (6 bases). V lost 3 bases to trimming and J lost 4 bases, with 19 bases between them. Germline V gene lookup returns CDR1 MDHEN and CDR2 SYDVKM. This CDR3 has 16 amino acids. The CDR3 loop is CASSLGRGSYSYEQYF. DNA of the CDR3: TGTGCCAGCAGTTTGGGTAGGGGGAGTTATTCGTACGAGCAGTACTTC.

The V call is TRBV16, the J call TRBJ2-5; unclear D gene. The V end was cut by 0 bases, the J end by 2 bases, with 10 bases between. The germline CDR1 and CDR2 sequences are KGHSY and FQNENV. This CDR3 region has 15 residues. CDR3 region: CASSQSIRLQETQYF. The CDR3 DNA sequence: TGTGCCAGCAGCCAATCGATCCGGCTTCAAGAGACCCAGTACTTC.

This rearrangement joins TRBV7-2 to TRBJ2-2, with D unclear. Trimming removed 3 bases at V and 4 bases at J, with 12 bases between. Germline CDR1 SGHTA, CDR2 FQGNSA. This CDR3 contains 15 residues. The CDR3 DNA follows: TGTGCCAGCAGCTTCGGCTGGCGCCCCACCGGGGAGCTGTTTTTT. Its translation is CASSFGWRPTGELFF.

This clone is a singleton in its sample. The rearrangement uses TRBV24-1 and TRBJ2-1, with TRBD2 identical over 12 bases. The CDR3 runs to 16 residues. CDR1 and CDR2 from the germline V gene are KGHDR and SFDVKD. The junction had 4 bases not matched to a gene; V was cut back by 4 bases and J by 4 bases. The CDR3 here is CATSDQTSGSYNEQFF. The CDR3 nucleotides read TGTGCCACCAGTGACCAGACTAGCGGGAGTTACAATGAGCAGTTCTTC.

This chain connects TRBV28 to TRBJ2-7; 15 bases agree with TRBD2. The CDR3 runs 20 residues. Losses at the gene ends were 6 bases for V and 0 bases for J; bases not matched to a gene: 15. Per the germline V gene, CDR1 is MDHEN and CDR2 is SYDVKM. The CDR3 sequence: CASRAPFLGTSGRSSYEQYF. CDR3 DNA sequence: TGTGCCAGCAGAGCGCCTTTTCTAGGGACTAGCGGGAGGAGCTCCTACGAGCAGTACTTC.

The J gene is TRBJ2-5, the V gene TRBV2, with D unresolved. This CDR3 contains 12 residues. The germline V and J ends were trimmed by 11 bases and 4 bases, with 14 bases remaining between them. CDR1 and CDR2 from the germline V gene are SNHLY and FYNNEI. CDR3 sequence (DNA): TGTGCCGGAGCCGACTTCGGAGAGACCCAGTACTTC. It codes for CAGADFGETQYF.

This chain links TRBV6-5 with TRBJ2-4, with unresolved D. V was trimmed by 4 bases and J by 0 bases, leaving 13 bases between them. The germline V gene encodes CDR1 MNHEY and CDR2 SVGAGI. The CDR3 is 16 residues long. The CDR3 loop reads CASSSFSVLAKNIQYF. The CDR3 DNA is TGTGCCAGCAGTTCATTCAGTGTTCTAGCCAAAAACATTCAGTACTTC.

V is TRBV5-1 and J is TRBJ2-3, with no clear D. Trimming took 1 base from V and 5 from J, leaving 14 bases between them. The CDR3 has 15 amino acids. Germline loops: CDR1 SGHRS, CDR2 YFSETQ. CDR3 nucleotides: TGCGCCAGCAGCTTGTCCGCGGCAATGGGAGATACGCAGTATTTT. It codes for CASSLSAAMGDTQYF.

The gene calls are TRBV19 and TRBJ2-1, with a tentative D call TRBD2 (6 bases). Trimming took off 5 bases at V and 2 bases at J, with 13 bases between the two ends. Germline CDR1 and CDR2: LNHDA and SQIVND (reference sequence). The CDR3 has 15 residues. CDR3 region: CASSPSGVPYNEQFF. The CDR3 nucleotides read TGTGCCAGTAGTCCGTCGGGAGTACCCTACAATGAGCAGTTCTTC.

This sequence joins TRBV29-1 and TRBJ2-1, with 12 bases matching TRBD2. CDR1 and CDR2 from the germline V gene are SQVTM and ANQGSEA. The CDR3 length is 14 residues. Trimming at V came to 4 bases and at J to 7 bases, leaving 5 bases not matched to a gene. CDR3 residues: CSVVGLAGWNEQFF. In nucleotides, the CDR3 is TGCAGCGTTGTAGGACTAGCGGGATGGAATGAGCAGTTCTTC.

V usage is TRBV18 and J usage is TRBJ2-1; 11 nucleotides line up with TRBD2. Germline CDR1 is KGHSH and CDR2 is LQKENI. Unmatched junction bases numbered 8, after V lost 0 bases and J lost 4 bases. The CDR3 length is 18 residues. CDR3 nucleotides: TGTGCCAGCTCACCACCGGTGCTAGCGGGAGGTCCTTACAATGAGCAGTTCTTC. It codes for CASSPPVLAGGPYNEQFF.

This rearrangement joins TRBV19 to TRBJ2-3, with 8 bases identical to TRBD1. The CDR3 spans 17 residues. The V and J ends lost 3 bases and 2 bases, in that order; junction bases with no gene match: 10. Germline V gene data show CDR1 as LNHDA and CDR2 as SQIVND (reference sequence). The CDR3 coding sequence is TGTGCCAGTAGTATTTATCGGCCAGGGGGCTTCACAGATACGCAGTATTTT. This translates into CASSIYRPGGFTDTQYF.

This clone is a singleton in its sample. The V call is TRBV19, the J call TRBJ1-5; TRBD1 aligns across 7 bases. The CDR3 totals 15 residues. V lost 7 bases to trimming and J lost 2 bases; unmatched junction nucleotides: 8. Germline V gives CDR1 LNHDA, CDR2 SQIVND (reference sequence). The CDR3 region has the DNA TGTGCCAGTAAAACGACAGGGAATGGCAATCAGCCCCAGCATTTT. This codes for CASKTTGNGNQPQHF.

V gene TRBV6-4 combines with J gene TRBJ2-1; no reliable D call. The germline V and J ends were trimmed by 0 bases and 0 bases, with 9 bases remaining between them. There are 16 residues in the CDR3. Germline lookup yields CDR1 MRHNA and CDR2 SNTAGT. CDR3 coding DNA: TGTGCCAGCAGTGACTCACCCCTGAGCTCCTACAATGAGCAGTTCTTC. It translates to CASSDSPLSSYNEQFF.